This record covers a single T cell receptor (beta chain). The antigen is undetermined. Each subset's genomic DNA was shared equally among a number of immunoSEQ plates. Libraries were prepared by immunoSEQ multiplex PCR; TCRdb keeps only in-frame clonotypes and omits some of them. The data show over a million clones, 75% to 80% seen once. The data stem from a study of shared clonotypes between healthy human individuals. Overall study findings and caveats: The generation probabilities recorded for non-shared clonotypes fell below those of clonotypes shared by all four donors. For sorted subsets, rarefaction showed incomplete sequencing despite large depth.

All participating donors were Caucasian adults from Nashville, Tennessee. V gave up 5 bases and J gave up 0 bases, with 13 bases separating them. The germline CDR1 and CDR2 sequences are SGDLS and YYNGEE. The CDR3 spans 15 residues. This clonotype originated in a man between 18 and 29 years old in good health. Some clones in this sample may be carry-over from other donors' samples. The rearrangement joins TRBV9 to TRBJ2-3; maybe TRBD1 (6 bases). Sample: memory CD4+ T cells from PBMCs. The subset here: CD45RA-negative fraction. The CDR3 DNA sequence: TGTGCCAGCAGTCTGGGACACACCAGCACAGATACGCAGTATTTT. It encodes CASSLGHTSTDTQYF.